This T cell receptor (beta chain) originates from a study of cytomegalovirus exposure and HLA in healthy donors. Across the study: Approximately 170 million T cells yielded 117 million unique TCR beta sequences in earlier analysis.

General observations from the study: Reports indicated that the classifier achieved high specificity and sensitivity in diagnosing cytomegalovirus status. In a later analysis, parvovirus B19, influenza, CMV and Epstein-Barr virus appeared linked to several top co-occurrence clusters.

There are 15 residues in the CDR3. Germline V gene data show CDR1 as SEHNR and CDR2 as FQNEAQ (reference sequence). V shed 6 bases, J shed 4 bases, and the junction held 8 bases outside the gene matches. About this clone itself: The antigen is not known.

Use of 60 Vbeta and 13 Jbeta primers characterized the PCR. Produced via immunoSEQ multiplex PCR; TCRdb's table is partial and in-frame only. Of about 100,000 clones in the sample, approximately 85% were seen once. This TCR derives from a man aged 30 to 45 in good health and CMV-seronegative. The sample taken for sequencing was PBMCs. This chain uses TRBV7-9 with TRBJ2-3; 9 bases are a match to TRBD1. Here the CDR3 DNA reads TGTGCCAGCAGACAAACAGGGGGCTACGCAGATACGCAGTATTTT. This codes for CASRQTGGYADTQYF.